The 27 T cell receptor beta chains reported below all come from one sample, sequenced in a study of T cells in Graves' hyperthyroidism and ophthalmopathy. What was amplified from RNA transcripts were TCR beta CDR3 regions. The TCR CDR3 was amplified in a first-round RT-PCR using the HTBI primer set. TCRdb called the multiplex PCR reads again in MiXCR, with one record for every CDR3 protein. The sample shows about 560,000 distinct CDR3 sequences, 35% to 55% of them seen only once. The specimen was peripheral blood or thyroid tissue (not recorded which). The receptor source for this set is a young woman with Graves' hyperthyroidism.

The chain combines TRBV10-3 with TRBJ1-6, with 9 bases fitting TRBD1. From germline, CDR1 is ENHRY and CDR2 SYGVKD. Unmatched junction bases numbered 4, after V lost 6 bases and J lost 7 bases. The CDR3 has 14 amino acids. The CDR3 DNA follows: TGTGCCATCAGAGGGACAGGGCCCAATTCACCCCTCCACTTT. Its translation is CAIRGTGPNSPLHF.

The rearrangement joins TRBV11-2 to TRBJ1-5; perhaps TRBD1 as D (6 bases). Trimming removed 6 bases at V and 3 bases at J, with 18 bases between. The CDR3 consists of 16 residues. Per the germline V gene, CDR1 is SGHAT and CDR2 is FQNNGV. This CDR3 is CASRGERGAPNQPQHF. The CDR3 DNA follows: TGTGCCAGCAGAGGAGAACGGGGGGCCCCCAATCAGCCCCAGCATTTT.

The chain has TRBV29-1 and TRBJ2-5; 8 bases line up with TRBD2. Germline V gene sequence: CDR1 SQVTM, CDR2 ANQGSEA. V shed 3 bases, J shed 5 bases, and the junction held 11 bases outside the gene matches. The CDR3 has 15 amino acids. CDR3 protein: CSVDGLAGGLETQYF. Here the CDR3 DNA reads TGCAGCGTTGATGGACTAGCAGGAGGGCTCGAGACCCAGTACTTC.

This rearrangement joins TRBV10-2 to TRBJ1-5; 8 positions agree with TRBD1. In germline, CDR1 is WSHSY, CDR2 SAAADI. V was clipped by 7 bases and J by 9 bases; unmatched bases: 8. The CDR3 contains 13 residues. The CDR3 loop is CASTWQGAGPQHF. The CDR3 DNA reads as TGCGCCAGCACCTGGCAGGGGGCGGGGCCCCAGCATTTT.

The chain recombines TRBV2 with TRBJ1-2; D is perhaps TRBD1 (6 bases). The CDR3 consists of 11 residues. Per germline, CDR1 SNHLY and CDR2 FYNNEI. CDR3 region: CADSRGHGYTF. The CDR3 DNA reads TGTGCGGACAGCCGAGGGCATGGCTACACCTTC.

This clonotype was detected a few times. Since a much larger clone is just one base distant, this may be a read error. This rearrangement joins TRBV10-3 to TRBJ2-7; D gene unclear. Trimming cost V 2 bases and J 3 bases, with 5 bases left between them. CDR1 is ENHRY, CDR2 SYGVKD, per germline. CDR3 size: 12 residues. DNA for the CDR3: TGTGCCATCAGTGAGGCTGGCTACGAGCAGTACTTC. Amino acid sequence: CAISEAGYEQYF.

This clonotype was seen a handful of times. A much larger clone lies a single base off, so this may be a read error. This chain joins TRBV25-1 and TRBJ1-1; D ambiguous. V lost 5 bases to trimming and J lost 4 bases, with 5 bases between them. Germline lookup yields CDR1 MGHDK and CDR2 SYGVNS. There are 11 residues in the CDR3. The CDR3 DNA sequence: TGTGCCAGCAGTTGGAGCACTGAAGCTTTCTTT. It is translated as CASSWSTEAFF.

Turning to this clonotype: Since a much larger clone is just one base distant, this may be a read error. The chain joins TRBV7-2 to TRBJ2-5, with D maybe TRBD2 (6 bases). CDR3 length: 14 amino acids. The germline V gene encodes CDR1 SGHTA and CDR2 FQGNSA. The CDR3 DNA is TGTGCCACCAGCCCCTGGAGGGGACAAGAGACCCAGTACTTC. Amino acids: CATSPWRGQETQYF. Based on the CDR3 plus reference TRBV7-2 and TRBJ2-5, the full variable domain is GAGVSQSPSNKVTEKGKDVELRCDPISGHTALYWYRQSLGQGLEFLIYFQGNSAPDKSGLPSDRFSAERTGGSVSTLTIQRTQQEDSAVYLCATSPWRGQETQYFGPGTRLLVL.

About this clonotype: A read error is possible here, since a much larger clone lies one base away. The DNA of the CDR3 is TGTGCCAGCAGCGTCGCCGGGACCAGGAAATCACCCCTCCACTTT. It yields the protein CASSVAGTRKSPLHF. This chain joins TRBV9 and TRBJ1-6; D is possibly TRBD1 (5 bases). Germline CDR1 SGDLS, CDR2 YYNGEE. The CDR3 runs 15 residues. The germline V and J ends were trimmed by 2 bases and 10 bases, with 16 bases remaining between them. Filled out from reference TRBV9 and TRBJ1-6, the complete variable domain reads DSGVTQTPKHLITATGQRVTLRCSPRSGDLSVYWYQQSLDQGLQFLIQYYNGEERAKGNILERFSAQQFPDLHSELNLSSLELGDSALYFCASSVAGTRKSPLHFGNGTRLTVT.

There are many counts of this clonotype. The CDR3, as DNA: TGTGCCAGCAGCCGGACAGGCTGGGAGTACGAGCAGTACTTC. It translates to CASSRTGWEYEQYF. The rearrangement uses TRBV2 and TRBJ2-7; TRBD1 agrees at 7 bases. CDR1 SNHLY and CDR2 FYNNEI come from the germline V gene. V was clipped by 6 bases and J by 4 bases; unmatched bases: 9. The CDR3 covers 14 residues.

This clonotype was seen just once. The rearrangement uses TRBV4-3 and TRBJ2-7; 10 bases map to TRBD2. The CDR3 is 16 residues long. The germline V gene encodes CDR1 LGHNA and CDR2 YSLEER. With 9 bases clipped from V and 7 bases from J, the junction kept 18 bases outside the gene matches. The CDR3 reads CARPAGPSGSSGEQYF. CDR3 in DNA: TGCGCCAGGCCAGCCGGTCCTAGCGGGAGTTCTGGGGAGCAGTACTTC.

The sample holds one count of this clonotype. This may arise from a read error, as a much more abundant clone is one base away. V is TRBV7-9 and J is TRBJ2-7; D is uncertain. Germline CDR1 and CDR2: SEHNR and FQNEAQ (reference sequence). V lost 3 bases, J lost 2 bases, and 8 bases lay in between. The length of the CDR3 is 13 residues. CDR3 in DNA: TGTGCCAGCAGCTTCCGAGGAACCTACGAGCAGTACTTC. This translates into CASSFRGTYEQYF.

This chain joins TRBV29-1 and TRBJ1-1, with TRBD1 matching 8 bases. CDR1 and CDR2 from the germline V gene are SQVTM and ANQGSEA. The CDR3 runs to 13 residues. Trimming took 8 bases from V and 4 from J; bases not matched to a gene: 9. CDR3 nucleotide sequence: TGCAGCTCACCAACTACAGGGGGCACTGAAGCTTTCTTT. Protein: CSSPTTGGTEAFF.

A few counts support this clonotype. The chain has TRBV20-1 and TRBJ2-5; either TRBD1 or TRBD2 may supply D (6 bases each). The CDR3 totals 13 residues. Germline CDR1 is DFQATT and CDR2 is SNEGSKA (reference sequence). V was shortened by 6 bases and J by 5 bases, with 16 bases between the two germline ends. The chain's CDR3 is CSAPTGSGETQYF. The CDR3 bases are TGCAGTGCACCCACAGGGAGCGGGGAGACCCAGTACTTC.

V usage is TRBV10-3 and J usage is TRBJ1-4; unclear D gene. CDR3 length: 16 residues. Trimming removed 5 bases from V and 7 bases from J, with 20 bases in between. From germline, CDR1 is ENHRY and CDR2 SYGVKD. This CDR3 reads CAISNHLPPWGEKLFF. The DNA for the CDR3 is TGTGCCATCAGTAACCATCTCCCCCCTTGGGGTGAAAAACTGTTTTTT.

CDR3 sequence (DNA): TGCAGTGCTGGCCCCACAGGGTACGGTGGCTACACCTTC. Its protein product is CSAGPTGYGGYTF. V and J are TRBV20-1 and TRBJ1-2, with a possible D match to TRBD1 (6 bases). Trimming cost V 5 bases and J 7 bases, with 17 bases left between them. Germline V gene data show CDR1 as DFQATT and CDR2 as SNEGSKA (reference sequence). CDR3 length: 13 residues.

This clonotype was seen a few times. It may be a read error: a sequence one base away is much more abundant. The V and J genes are TRBV25-1 and TRBJ1-2; D perhaps matches TRBD1 (6 bases). Germline values: CDR1 MGHDK, CDR2 SYGVNS. V was trimmed by 6 bases and J by 7 bases, leaving 9 bases between them. The CDR3 loop spans 11 amino acids. CDR3 sequence reads: CASRRGAGYTF. CDR3 in DNA: TGTGCCAGCAGGAGGGGGGCTGGCTACACCTTC.

With respect to this clonotype: It may be a read error: a sequence one base away is much more abundant. The chain recombines TRBV15 with TRBJ2-7; 8 bases are shared with TRBD1. This CDR3 spans 15 amino acids. Germline V gene sequence: CDR1 LNHNV, CDR2 YYDKDF (reference sequence). CDR3: CATSPSRQGAYERYF. DNA of the CDR3: TGTGCCACCAGCCCAAGTAGGCAGGGGGCCTACGAGCGGTACTTC.

This clonotype was observed a handful of times. CDR3: CASSKSGKETQYF. In DNA form, the CDR3 reads TGTGCCAGCAGCAAGTCGGGGAAGGAGACCCAGTACTTC. The J gene is TRBJ2-5, the V gene TRBV14, with TRBD2 as a possible D gene (5 bases). The CDR3 is made up of 13 amino acids. Trimming removed 5 bases at V and 5 bases at J, with 12 bases between. Germline V gives CDR1 SGHDN, CDR2 FVKESK.

The rearrangement uses TRBV2 and TRBJ2-5, with 11 nucleotides matching TRBD2. The J segment lost 5 bases and the V segment lost 8 bases, leaving 1 base of the junction unmatched. The CDR3 has 12 residues. In germline, CDR1 is SNHLY, CDR2 FYNNEI. The CDR3 loop is CASRTSGETQYF. In nucleotides, the CDR3 is TGTGCCAGCCGGACTAGCGGGGAGACCCAGTACTTC.

With respect to this clonotype: Likely a read error: the CDR3 ends without its conserved phenylalanine or tryptophan. The limits of the CDR3 on the DNA are not certain, so only TCRdb's listed CDR3 is given. This chain's CDR3 is CASSPRQDNY. V and J are TRBV9 and TRBJ1-4; the table names TRBD1, a call not compared with the DNA. The CDR3 totals 10 residues, both ends included. Germline loops: CDR1 SGDLS, CDR2 YYNGEE.

This chain links TRBV29-1 with TRBJ1-2; 9 positions match TRBD1. V lost 4 bases to trimming and J lost 5 bases; unmatched junction nucleotides: 5. The CDR3 is 13 amino acids. Germline CDR1 SQVTM, CDR2 ANQGSEA. CDR3 residues: CSVARGQGYGYTF. CDR3 coding DNA: TGCAGCGTTGCCCGGGGACAGGGTTATGGCTACACCTTC.

The chain couples TRBV6-5 to TRBJ2-2, with D uncertain. Germline V gene sequence: CDR1 MNHEY, CDR2 SVGAGI. Trimming left V 5 bases short and J 2 bases short, with 6 bases between. The CDR3 contains 13 residues. This CDR3 is CASSSINTGELFF. The DNA of the CDR3 is TGTGCCAGCAGTAGCATTAACACCGGGGAGCTGTTTTTT.

This clonotype was recorded many times. The CDR3 DNA reads TGTGCCAGCAGCCTCAGGGGGCGAGAGCAGTACTTC. Its protein is CASSLRGREQYF. The chain is built from TRBV2 and TRBJ2-7; TRBD1 agrees at 8 bases. Germline V gene data show CDR1 as SNHLY and CDR2 as FYNNEI. V was clipped by 6 bases and J by 7 bases; unmatched bases: 5. This CDR3 comprises 12 residues.

The chain employs TRBV29-1 and TRBJ2-2, with unresolved D. Trimming pared 3 bases from V and 8 bases from J, leaving 4 bases between. The V gene's germline CDR1 is SQVTM and CDR2 ANQGSEA. The length of the CDR3 is 10 residues. As DNA, the CDR3 is TGCAGCGTTGACGAGGGGGAGCTGTTTTTT. Residues: CSVDEGELFF.

This chain connects TRBV7-9 to TRBJ2-3, with TRBD2 matching over 7 bases. V shed 6 bases and J 2 bases; nucleotides not matched to a gene: 11. The CDR3 length is 16 residues. Germline-derived CDR1 and CDR2 are SEHNR and FQNEAQ (reference sequence). This CDR3 reads CASSTETTSATDTQYF. The CDR3 region has the DNA TGTGCCAGCAGTACCGAAACCACTAGCGCCACAGATACGCAGTATTTT.

The CDR3 spells CASSQEGLAGGGEQYF. The DNA of the CDR3 is TGTGCCAGCAGCCAAGAGGGACTAGCGGGAGGTGGCGAGCAGTACTTC. V usage is TRBV4-2 and J usage is TRBJ2-7; TRBD2 matches 15 bases. The CDR3 has 16 amino acids. Looked up from germline, CDR1 is LGHNA and CDR2 is YNFKEQ. V shed 0 bases and J 6 bases; nucleotides not matched to a gene: 3.